A selection of T cell receptor beta chains follows, all from one sample in a study of blood T cell repertoires in COVID-19. Measured with immunoSEQ multiplex PCR; TCRdb has only the in-frame clones, and not every one. The table lists around 64,000 clones, roughly 90% of them singletons. Sequenced material: peripheral blood. The receptors derive from an older man in a cohort sampled during active COVID-19. CDR3s include the opening cysteine and the closing phenylalanine or tryptophan. A D gene is named only where the DNA matches it firmly. Some rows mark clone size as missing; the rest say once, few, many or name a class of expanded clone.

>TRBJ2-1|TRBV19|NA|TRBD2|16
CASSTPMTSTGYEQFF
TGTGCCAGTAGTACGCCCATGACTAGCACCGGCTATGAGCAGTTCTTC
>TRBJ2-1|TRBV7-2|NA|TRBD2|15
CASSLTSGEYNEQFF
TGTGCCAGCAGCTTGACTAGCGGGGAGTACAATGAGCAGTTCTTC
>TRBJ2-2|TRBV15|NA|NA|17
CATSRDRKGVNTGELFF
TGTGCCACCAGCAGAGATCGGAAGGGGGTGAACACCGGGGAGCTGTTTTTT
>TRBJ1-5|TRBV18|NA|NA|14
CASSRQDSNQPQHF
TGTGCCAGCTCCCGACAGGATAGCAATCAGCCCCAGCATTTT
>TRBJ1-3|TRBV13|NA|NA|16
CASSLDLGAKGNTIYF
TGTGCCAGCAGCTTAGATTTGGGGGCGAAGGGAAACACCATATATTTT
>TRBJ2-7|TRBV21-1|once|NA|14
CASSKEGGVNEQYF
TGTGCCAGCAGCAAAGAAGGGGGTGTCAACGAGCAGTACTTC
>TRBJ1-2|TRBV2|NA|NA|12
CASSESVYGYTF
TGTGCCAGCAGTGAGTCGGTCTATGGCTACACCTTC
>TRBJ2-2|TRBV18|NA|NA|16
CASSPFQGGNTGELFF
TGTGCCAGCTCACCATTCCAGGGGGGAAACACCGGGGAGCTGTTTTTT
>TRBJ2-7|TRBV4-3|NA|TRBD2|15
CASSQAVGGGYEQYF
TGCGCCAGCAGCCAAGCGGTGGGCGGGGGGTACGAGCAGTACTTC
>TRBJ2-3|TRBV10-3|once|NA|17
CAISAPLGLPGGDTQYF
TGTGCCATCAGTGCGCCTTTAGGGTTACCCGGGGGAGATACGCAGTATTTT
>TRBJ2-1|TRBV5-1|few|TRBD1|20
CASSLARQTGRGRIGNEQFF
TGCGCCAGCAGCTTGGCTCGACAGACAGGGCGAGGGAGAATTGGCAATGAGCAGTTCTTC
>TRBJ2-5|TRBV11-1|NA|TRBD2|15
CASSFSGDLGETQYF
TGTGCCAGCAGCTTTAGCGGGGACTTAGGGGAGACCCAGTACTTC
>TRBJ1-1|TRBV15|NA|NA|13
CATSRAQNTEAFF
TGTGCCACCAGCAGAGCACAGAACACTGAAGCTTTCTTT
>TRBJ2-7|TRBV9|once|TRBD1|14
CASSTSGQGYEQYF
TGTGCCAGCAGCACCTCGGGACAGGGGTACGAGCAGTACTTC
>TRBJ2-7|TRBV30|NA|TRBD2|14
CAWSWPGGISEQYF
TGTGCCTGGAGTTGGCCGGGAGGGATTTCCGAGCAGTACTTC
>TRBJ1-2|TRBV21-1|NA|NA|16
CASSKRGQGARYGYTF
TGTGCCAGCAGCAAAAGAGGACAGGGGGCGCGGTATGGCTACACCTTC
>TRBJ1-2|TRBV6-5|NA|TRBD1|15
CASGSRDSTNYGYTF
TGTGCCAGCGGATCCCGGGACAGCACTAACTATGGCTACACCTTC
>TRBJ1-1|TRBV3-1/TRBV3-2|NA|NA|14
CASSQVGEDTEAFF
TGTGCCAGCAGCCAAGTAGGGGAAGACACTGAAGCTTTCTTT
>TRBJ2-1|TRBV5-1|NA|TRBD2|16
CASSLVASGRYNEQFF
TGCGCCAGCAGCTTGGTGGCTAGCGGGAGATACAATGAGCAGTTCTTC